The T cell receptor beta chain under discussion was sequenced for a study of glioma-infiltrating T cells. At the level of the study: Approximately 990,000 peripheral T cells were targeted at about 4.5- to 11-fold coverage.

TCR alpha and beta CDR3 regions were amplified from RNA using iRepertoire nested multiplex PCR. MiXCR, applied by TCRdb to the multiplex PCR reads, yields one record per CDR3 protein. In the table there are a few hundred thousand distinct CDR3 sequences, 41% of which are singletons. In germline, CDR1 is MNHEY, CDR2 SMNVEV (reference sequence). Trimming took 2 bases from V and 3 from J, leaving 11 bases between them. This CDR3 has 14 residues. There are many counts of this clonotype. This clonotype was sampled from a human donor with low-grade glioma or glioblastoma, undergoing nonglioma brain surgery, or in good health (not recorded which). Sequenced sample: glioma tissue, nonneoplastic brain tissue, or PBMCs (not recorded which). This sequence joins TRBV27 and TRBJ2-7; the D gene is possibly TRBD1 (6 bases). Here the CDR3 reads CASSLDRTFYEQYF. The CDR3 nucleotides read TGTGCCAGCAGTTTAGACAGGACCTTCTACGAGCAGTACTTC.